This passage covers 6 T cell receptor beta chains from one sample sequenced in a study of T-cell reconstitution after alpha-beta-depleted transplantation in children (TCRdb year 2016). Receptors were amplified or captured by PCR. TCRdb shows the sequencer as Illumina HiSeq 2500. TCR library preparation used molecular barcoding, with unique molecular identifiers applied to normalize quantification of the TCRbeta repertoire. TCRdb trimmed the raw reads at Q25, called clones with MiXCR and kept productive beta chains. Entries that share a CDR3 protein sequence are merged under the most common genes and DNA. The table for this sample lists 200,000 to 250,000 distinct CDR3 sequences; 7.5% to 9.5% of them were counted only once. 6.3% of the sample is taken by the ten largest. The treatment or condition label of this sample denotes: allogeneic hematopoietic cell transplantation with graft depleted of TCRalphabeta T cells and CD19 B cells.

The sample was PBMCs, mostly from graft donor cells, taken 180 days after TCRalphabeta/CD19-depleted stem cell transplant. Receptors originate from a male patient aged 10 to 17 who had a stem cell transplant for acute lymphoblastic leukemia, so the T cells may come from the graft donor.

This clonotype has a count of ten or more. DNA for the CDR3: TGCAGCGTTGAAACCTGGACGCCGAGCTCCTACAATGAGCAGTTCTTC. It encodes CSVETWTPSSYNEQFF. The rearrangement links TRBV29-1 to TRBJ2-1; D uncertain. CDR3 length equals 16 residues. Trimming cost V 2 bases and J 0 bases, with 14 bases left between them. Germline V lookup: CDR1 SQVTM, CDR2 ANQGSEA.

This clonotype was seen at least ten times. The gene calls are TRBV18 and TRBJ2-1; D unclear. The CDR3 spans 14 residues. Germline V lookup: CDR1 KGHSH, CDR2 LQKENI. V dropped 1 base and J dropped 2 bases, with 6 bases sitting between them. The chain's CDR3 is CASSPQKAYNEQFF. CDR3 in DNA: TGTGCCAGCTCACCACAAAAGGCCTACAATGAGCAGTTCTTC.

In this sample, this clonotype turned up many times. CDR3 loop: CASSPHPWTGLNQPQHF. In nucleotides, the CDR3 is TGTGCCAGCAGTCCCCACCCTTGGACAGGGCTGAATCAGCCCCAGCATTTT. V is TRBV27 and J is TRBJ1-5; 8 nucleotides agree with TRBD1. Germline V gene lookup returns CDR1 MNHEY and CDR2 SMNVEV (reference sequence). The CDR3 sequence is 17 residues long. The V segment lost 5 bases and the J segment 4 bases; nucleotides outside the gene matches: 13.

This clonotype was detected ten times or more. The chain joins TRBV12-3 or TRBV12-4 to TRBJ1-2, with D hard to call. V was shortened by 5 bases and J by 4 bases, with 11 bases between the two germline ends. The CDR3 extends over 13 amino acids. DNA for the CDR3: TGTGCCAGCAGTGCCAGGTCCGGCTATGGCTACACCTTC. This sequence encodes CASSARSGYGYTF.

This clonotype appeared many times. This chain connects TRBV7-8 to TRBJ1-3; the match to TRBD1 covers 10 bases. In germline, CDR1 is SGHVS, CDR2 FQNEAQ. Unmatched junction bases numbered 6, after V lost 2 bases and J lost 2 bases. This CDR3 comprises 17 residues. CDR3 in DNA: TGTGCCAGCAGCTTAAGGGGACAGGGGCTGGCTGGAAACACCATATATTTT. Residues: CASSLRGQGLAGNTIYF.

This clonotype was counted between two and nine times. CDR3 coding DNA: TGCAGTGCTAGAGCATCCCCGGGACAGAGCATCTCTGGGGCCAACGTCCTGACTTTC. Translation gives CSARASPGQSISGANVLTF. This chain joins TRBV20-1 and TRBJ2-6, with TRBD1 matching over 7 bases. Looked up from germline, CDR1 is DFQATT and CDR2 is SNEGSKA (reference sequence). The CDR3 has 19 residues. The V and J ends lost 1 base and 0 bases, in that order; junction bases with no gene match: 12.